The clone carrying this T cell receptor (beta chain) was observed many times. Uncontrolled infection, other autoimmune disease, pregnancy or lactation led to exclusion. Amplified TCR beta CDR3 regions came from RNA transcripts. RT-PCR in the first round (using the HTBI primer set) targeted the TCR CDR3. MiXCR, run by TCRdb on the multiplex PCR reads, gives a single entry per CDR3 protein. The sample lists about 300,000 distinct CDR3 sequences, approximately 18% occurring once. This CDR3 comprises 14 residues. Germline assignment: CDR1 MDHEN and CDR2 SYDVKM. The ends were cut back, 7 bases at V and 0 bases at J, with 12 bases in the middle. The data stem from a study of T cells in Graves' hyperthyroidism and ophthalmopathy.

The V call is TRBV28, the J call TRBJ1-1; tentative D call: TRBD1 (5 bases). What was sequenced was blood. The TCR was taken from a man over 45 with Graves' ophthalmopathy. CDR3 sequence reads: CASTLTVMNTEAFF. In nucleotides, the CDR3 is TGTGCCAGCACCCTGACAGTGATGAACACTGAAGCTTTCTTT.